This section outlines one T cell receptor beta chain sequence together with its context. Its antigen remains unidentified. The data were obtained in a study of T cell responses to AZD1222 COVID-19 vaccine. Overall study: Pooling was applied to second doses at about 4 or about 12 weeks.

Clones were sequenced by immunoSEQ multiplex PCR, and TCRdb holds only the in-frame ones, with some missing. The data contain 72,000 or so clones, 85% of them singletons. The CDR3 has 15 residues. V gave up 0 bases and J gave up 7 bases, with 15 bases separating them. Germline CDR1 and CDR2: LGHDT and YNNKEL (reference sequence). Study outcomes and limitations: Repertoires were obtained solely post-peak T cell response. Mapped onto spike, vaccine-associated CD4 TCRs spanned it and were dominant at 160-218 and 743-854. Among those given AZD1222, only five or six were seropositive at baseline.

The sequence was obtained from an adult in good health. Sequenced here: peripheral blood, sampled on day 0 of AZD1222 vaccination. The chain couples TRBV3-1 (or the pseudogene TRBV3-2) to TRBJ1-1; D unresolved. CDR3 amino acids: CASSQDMGLASEAFF. In DNA, the CDR3 is TGTGCCAGCAGCCAAGATATGGGATTAGCCAGTGAAGCTTTCTTT.